Listed here are 31 T cell receptor beta chains from one sample, sequenced in a study of cytomegalovirus exposure and HLA in healthy donors. Primers: 60 Vbeta forward and 13 Jbeta reverse. Repertoires were generated with immunoSEQ multiplex PCR, while TCRdb's copy carries only in-frame clones and drops some. Its listing shows some 80,000 clones. The sample was PBMCs. The receptor set was obtained from a man over 45 in good health and CMV-seropositive.

The chain links TRBV6-5 to TRBJ1-2; D gene unclear. With 5 bases removed from V and 5 bases from J, the gap between germline ends came to 12 bases. The germline V gene encodes CDR1 MNHEY and CDR2 SVGAGI. The CDR3 spans 13 residues. CDR3 loop: CASSPDNLYGYTF. The CDR3 DNA sequence: TGTGCCAGCAGTCCTGACAACCTGTATGGCTACACCTTC.

The chain is built from TRBV11-2 and TRBJ2-5; TRBD2 matches 7 bases. The CDR3 runs to 13 residues. V was pared by 0 bases and J by 5 bases, with 0 bases of the junction left unmatched. Germline CDR1 is SGHAT and CDR2 is FQNNGV. The CDR3 nucleotides read TGTGCCAGCAGCTTAGACGGGAGGGAGACCCAGTACTTC. It yields the protein CASSLDGRETQYF.

This sequence joins TRBV19 and TRBJ2-7; TRBD2 matches 8 bases. J gave up 1 base and V 5 bases, and 4 bases lay outside the gene matches. This CDR3 spans 14 amino acids. Germline values: CDR1 LNHDA, CDR2 SQIVND (reference sequence). DNA for the CDR3: TGTGCCAGTAGTGTAGCGGGGAGTTCCTACGAGCAGTACTTC. The encoded protein is CASSVAGSSYEQYF. The full variable domain, with the rest looked up from reference TRBV19 and TRBJ2-7, is DGGITQSPKYLFRKEGQNVTLSCEQNLNHDAMYWYRQDPGQGLRLIYYSQIVNDFQKGDIAEGYSVSREKKESFPLTVTSAQKNPTAFYLCASSVAGSSYEQYFGPGTRLTVT.

CDR3 coding DNA: TGTGCCAGCAGCCATTACCTACTGGGGCTGGGCGAAAAACTGTTTTTT. Translated, it gives CASSHYLLGLGEKLFF. V usage is TRBV7-9 and J usage is TRBJ1-4, with D perhaps matching TRBD1 (5 bases). V lost 5 bases, J lost 8 bases, and 21 bases lay in between. This CDR3 region has 16 residues. Germline loops: CDR1 SEHNR, CDR2 FQNEAQ (reference sequence).

The CDR3 loop is CASSSPLRSETQYF. Here the CDR3 DNA reads TGTGCCAGCAGCTCCCCGTTGAGGTCGGAGACCCAGTACTTC. V is TRBV7-2 and J is TRBJ2-5; D not resolved. This CDR3 spans 14 amino acids. V was trimmed by 4 bases and J by 5 bases, leaving 14 bases between them. The germline V gene has CDR1 SGHTA and CDR2 FQGNSA.

The rearrangement uses TRBV5-1 and TRBJ1-2; 11 bases are a match to TRBD1. The J segment lost 4 bases and the V segment lost 4 bases, leaving 9 bases of the junction unmatched. Germline V lookup: CDR1 SGHRS, CDR2 YFSETQ. The CDR3 totals 16 residues. DNA of the CDR3: TGCGCCAGCAGCCCTCTTATCGGGACAGGGGGCTATGGCTACACCTTC. Its translation: CASSPLIGTGGYGYTF.

This chain joins TRBV5-4 and TRBJ2-5; D might be TRBD1 (9 bases). CDR3 size: 16 residues. Trimming removed 4 bases at V and 4 bases at J, with 20 bases between. Germline assignment: CDR1 SGHNT and CDR2 YYREEE (reference sequence). CDR3 sequence: CASSLGGGQGRETQYF. CDR3 nucleotides: TGTGCCAGCAGCCTCGGGGGGGGACAGGGAAGAGAGACCCAGTACTTC.

The rearrangement joins TRBV6-5 to TRBJ2-1, with a possible D match to TRBD2 (6 bases). This CDR3 spans 13 amino acids. Germline V lookup: CDR1 MNHEY, CDR2 SVGAGI. The V end was cut by 5 bases, the J end by 5 bases, with 10 bases between. CDR3 protein: CASSPSEDNEQFF. As DNA, the CDR3 is TGTGCCAGCAGTCCTAGCGAAGACAATGAGCAGTTCTTC.

V is TRBV7-9 and J is TRBJ1-2, with 8 bases lining up with TRBD1. Germline V gives CDR1 SEHNR, CDR2 FQNEAQ (reference sequence). V lost 3 bases, J lost 4 bases, and 4 bases stayed unmatched. The CDR3 runs 14 residues. In DNA form, the CDR3 reads TGTGCCAGCAGCTTGACAGGGGCGAGCTATGGCTACACCTTC. It codes for CASSLTGASYGYTF.

J is TRBJ1-1 and V is TRBV7-2; 9 bases fit TRBD1. CDR3 length: 15 residues. V trimming: 1 base; J trimming: 6 bases; junction bases outside the gene matches: 6. Germline V gene sequence: CDR1 SGHTA, CDR2 FQGNSA. The CDR3 DNA reads TGTGCCAGCAGCTTAGAAGGGACAGGGTACCCTGAAGCTTTCTTT. Amino acids: CASSLEGTGYPEAFF.

The chain uses TRBV7-6 and TRBJ2-1; 7 bases fit TRBD2. Germline-derived CDR1 and CDR2 are SGHVS and FNYEAQ. The length of the CDR3 is 15 residues. V was pared by 2 bases and J by 4 bases, with 5 bases of the junction left unmatched. DNA for the CDR3: TGTGCCAGCAGCTTATCTATCGGGGGGTACAATGAGCAGTTCTTC. Protein sequence: CASSLSIGGYNEQFF.

The V and J genes are TRBV5-1 and TRBJ1-2; D may be TRBD1 (6 bases). The CDR3 is made up of 12 amino acids. Trimming took off 4 bases at V and 6 bases at J, with 10 bases between the two ends. Germline V gene lookup returns CDR1 SGHRS and CDR2 YFSETQ. The CDR3 DNA reads as TGCGCCAGCAGCCGGACAGCGGATGGCTACACCTTC. It is translated as CASSRTADGYTF.

V gene TRBV5-1 combines with J gene TRBJ2-1; 10 bases fit TRBD2. CDR1 and CDR2 from the germline V gene are SGHRS and YFSETQ. V lost 4 bases to trimming and J lost 7 bases; unmatched junction nucleotides: 8. The CDR3 is made up of 15 amino acids. Here the CDR3 reads CASSNLAGVSNEQFF. The CDR3 nucleotides are TGCGCCAGCAGCAATCTAGCGGGAGTATCAAATGAGCAGTTCTTC. The full variable domain, in which reference TRBV5-1 and TRBJ2-1 provide the parts outside the CDR3, is KAGVTQTPRYLIKTRGQQVTLSCSPISGHRSVSWYQQTPGQGLQFLFEYFSETQRNKGNFPGRFSGRQFSNSRSEMNVSTLELGDSALYLCASSNLAGVSNEQFFGPGTRLTVL.

The chain couples TRBV4-1 to TRBJ2-7; perhaps TRBD1 as D (5 bases). The CDR3 has 12 amino acids. V gave up 4 bases and J gave up 4 bases, with 8 bases separating them. The germline V gene has CDR1 MGHRA and CDR2 YSYEKL. The CDR3 nucleotides read TGCGCCAGCAGCCGAGACAGTTACGAGCAGTACTTC. Translated, it gives CASSRDSYEQYF.

This chain joins TRBV5-1 and TRBJ2-5, with D perhaps matching TRBD2 (5 bases). The J call may be incorrect, as the DNA end agrees better with TRBJ2-7. The CDR3 covers 13 residues. Germline-derived CDR1 and CDR2 are SGHRS and YFSETQ. The CDR3 sequence is CASSLASSREQYF. The DNA of the CDR3 is TGCGCCAGCAGTTTAGCTAGCAGTCGCGAGCAGTACTTC.

V usage is TRBV15 and J usage is TRBJ2-3; 7 nucleotides match TRBD1. The CDR3 contains 15 residues. Germline V gene lookup returns CDR1 LNHNV and CDR2 YYDKDF (reference sequence). Trimming at V came to 3 bases and at J to 4 bases, leaving 7 bases not matched to a gene. In DNA form, the CDR3 reads TGTGCCACCAGCAGTGACAGGGTTTTTCCAGATACGCAGTATTTT. Its translation: CATSSDRVFPDTQYF.

The chain employs TRBV19 and TRBJ1-1; 11 positions agree with TRBD1. The germline CDR1 and CDR2 sequences are LNHDA and SQIVND (reference sequence). V lost 0 bases to trimming and J lost 5 bases; unmatched junction nucleotides: 2. There are 15 residues in the CDR3. The CDR3 nucleotides read TGTGCCAGTAGTATAGAAGGGACAGGGGGAACTGAAGCTTTCTTT. It translates to CASSIEGTGGTEAFF.

Here the CDR3 reads CASSEGQGVAGANVLTF. The CDR3 DNA reads TGTGCCAGCAGCGAGGGACAGGGCGTAGCTGGGGCCAACGTCCTGACTTTC. This sequence joins TRBV5-8 and TRBJ2-6; 9 bases are shared with TRBD1. After removal of 4 bases from V and 2 bases from J, the junction contained 7 bases not matched to a gene. The CDR3 loop spans 17 amino acids. CDR1 is SGHTS, CDR2 YDEGEE, per germline.

This chain uses TRBV7-9 with TRBJ2-5; D remains unclear. Trimming shortened V by 2 bases and J by 5 bases, and 12 bases separated the two germline ends. CDR1 is SEHNR and CDR2 is FQNEAQ in the germline V gene (reference sequence). This CDR3 comprises 14 residues. The CDR3 DNA reads TGTGCCAGCAGCTTATCATTCACAAGTGAGACCCAGTACTTC. This gives the protein CASSLSFTSETQYF.

J is TRBJ2-1 and V is TRBV4-1; a weak D match, TRBD2 (5 bases). The CDR3 totals 13 residues. The V gene lost 1 base and the J gene lost 7 bases, with 8 bases spanning the gap. Germline V lookup: CDR1 MGHRA, CDR2 YSYEKL. CDR3 amino acids: CASSQGTGNEQFF. CDR3 nucleotides: TGCGCCAGCAGCCAAGGGACGGGGAATGAGCAGTTCTTC.

The chain carries TRBV6-1 and TRBJ2-2; 9 bases align to TRBD1. Germline trimming cut 7 bases from V and 5 bases from J; bases unmatched to any gene: 8. Per germline, CDR1 MNHNS and CDR2 SASEGT. CDR3 length: 15 residues. The CDR3 DNA follows: TGTGCCAGCATCCCGGGACAGGGAGAAACCGGGGAGCTGTTTTTT. Amino acid sequence: CASIPGQGETGELFF.

V is TRBV6-5 and J is TRBJ1-1, with TRBD1 matching 7 bases. The length of the CDR3 is 12 residues. Germline lookup yields CDR1 MNHEY and CDR2 SVGAGI. V lost 11 bases to trimming and J lost 2 bases; unmatched junction nucleotides: 5. CDR3 protein: CAVGTANTEAFF. CDR3 nucleotide sequence: TGTGCCGTCGGGACAGCAAACACTGAAGCTTTCTTT.

The chain has TRBV2 and TRBJ1-6; 11 bases match TRBD1. CDR1 and CDR2 (germline): SNHLY, FYNNEI. Trimming removed 7 bases from V and 9 bases from J; junction bases left unmatched: 5. This CDR3 has 14 amino acids. The CDR3 loop is CASIRDRGGSPLHF. CDR3 in DNA: TGTGCCAGCATAAGGGACAGGGGGGGTTCACCCCTCCACTTT.

The chain joins TRBV5-1 to TRBJ1-5; 9 bases agree with TRBD1. V shed 4 bases, J shed 4 bases, and the junction held 9 bases outside the gene matches. CDR3 length: 16 residues. Germline CDR1 and CDR2: SGHRS and YFSETQ. The CDR3 DNA sequence: TGCGCCAGCAGCCCGGGACAGGGTCAACTTAATCAGCCCCAGCATTTT. This codes for CASSPGQGQLNQPQHF.

CDR3 region: CAISESRLRFNGYTF. CDR3 in DNA: TGTGCCATCAGTGAGTCGAGGTTAAGGTTTAATGGCTACACCTTC. The chain has TRBV10-3 and TRBJ1-2, with D hard to call. V lost 0 bases and J 6 bases, leaving 14 bases between the germline ends. The CDR3 is made up of 15 amino acids. Germline CDR1 reads ENHRY; CDR2 reads SYGVKD.

The rearrangement links TRBV9 to TRBJ1-5; 9 nucleotides match TRBD1. CDR1 and CDR2 (germline): SGDLS, YYNGEE. This CDR3 is 15 amino acids long. V trimming: 2 bases; J trimming: 6 bases; junction bases outside the gene matches: 6. The CDR3 is CASSVTGGESQPQHF. The DNA for the CDR3 is TGTGCCAGCAGCGTGACAGGGGGGGAAAGTCAGCCCCAGCATTTT.

This chain links TRBV2 with TRBJ2-7; TRBD1 might be the D (5 bases). V lost 5 bases and J lost 6, with 11 bases in between. Germline V gives CDR1 SNHLY, CDR2 FYNNEI. The CDR3 is 12 amino acids. CDR3 nucleotides: TGTGCCAGCAGTCAGGACATCCCCGAGCAGTACTTC. As protein: CASSQDIPEQYF.

V is TRBV18 and J is TRBJ2-7, with 7 nucleotides matching TRBD1. The CDR3 has 13 amino acids. The V segment lost 8 bases and the J segment 2 bases; nucleotides outside the gene matches: 6. CDR1 is KGHSH, CDR2 LQKENI, per germline. For the CDR3, the DNA is TGTGCCAGCGCCCCGGACAGGACCTACGAGCAGTACGTC. Its protein is CASAPDRTYEQYV.

The J gene is TRBJ2-3, the V gene TRBV18; 13 nucleotides match TRBD2. The germline gives CDR1 KGHSH, CDR2 LQKENI. The CDR3 has 16 amino acids. Trimming cost V 3 bases and J 2 bases; bases outside gene matches: 2. CDR3 sequence: CASSPGTSGTTDTQYF. The CDR3 nucleotides read TGTGCCAGCTCACCTGGGACTAGCGGGACCACAGATACGCAGTATTTT.

V gene TRBV5-4 combines with J gene TRBJ2-2; 8 nucleotides line up with TRBD1. CDR1 and CDR2 from the germline V gene are SGHNT and YYREEE (reference sequence). Unmatched junction bases numbered 7, after V lost 4 bases and J lost 8 bases. The CDR3 covers 14 residues. The CDR3 is CASSPGQEGGELFF. The CDR3 DNA is TGTGCCAGCAGCCCGGGACAGGAGGGGGGGGAGCTGTTTTTT.

J is TRBJ2-5 and V is TRBV9, with 8 bases fitting TRBD2. V gave up 0 bases and J gave up 2 bases; unmatched junction bases: 3. Germline V lookup: CDR1 SGDLS, CDR2 YYNGEE. The CDR3 runs 15 residues. The CDR3 sequence is CASSVGAGVQETQYF. As DNA, the CDR3 is TGTGCCAGCAGCGTAGGAGCGGGGGTACAAGAGACCCAGTACTTC.